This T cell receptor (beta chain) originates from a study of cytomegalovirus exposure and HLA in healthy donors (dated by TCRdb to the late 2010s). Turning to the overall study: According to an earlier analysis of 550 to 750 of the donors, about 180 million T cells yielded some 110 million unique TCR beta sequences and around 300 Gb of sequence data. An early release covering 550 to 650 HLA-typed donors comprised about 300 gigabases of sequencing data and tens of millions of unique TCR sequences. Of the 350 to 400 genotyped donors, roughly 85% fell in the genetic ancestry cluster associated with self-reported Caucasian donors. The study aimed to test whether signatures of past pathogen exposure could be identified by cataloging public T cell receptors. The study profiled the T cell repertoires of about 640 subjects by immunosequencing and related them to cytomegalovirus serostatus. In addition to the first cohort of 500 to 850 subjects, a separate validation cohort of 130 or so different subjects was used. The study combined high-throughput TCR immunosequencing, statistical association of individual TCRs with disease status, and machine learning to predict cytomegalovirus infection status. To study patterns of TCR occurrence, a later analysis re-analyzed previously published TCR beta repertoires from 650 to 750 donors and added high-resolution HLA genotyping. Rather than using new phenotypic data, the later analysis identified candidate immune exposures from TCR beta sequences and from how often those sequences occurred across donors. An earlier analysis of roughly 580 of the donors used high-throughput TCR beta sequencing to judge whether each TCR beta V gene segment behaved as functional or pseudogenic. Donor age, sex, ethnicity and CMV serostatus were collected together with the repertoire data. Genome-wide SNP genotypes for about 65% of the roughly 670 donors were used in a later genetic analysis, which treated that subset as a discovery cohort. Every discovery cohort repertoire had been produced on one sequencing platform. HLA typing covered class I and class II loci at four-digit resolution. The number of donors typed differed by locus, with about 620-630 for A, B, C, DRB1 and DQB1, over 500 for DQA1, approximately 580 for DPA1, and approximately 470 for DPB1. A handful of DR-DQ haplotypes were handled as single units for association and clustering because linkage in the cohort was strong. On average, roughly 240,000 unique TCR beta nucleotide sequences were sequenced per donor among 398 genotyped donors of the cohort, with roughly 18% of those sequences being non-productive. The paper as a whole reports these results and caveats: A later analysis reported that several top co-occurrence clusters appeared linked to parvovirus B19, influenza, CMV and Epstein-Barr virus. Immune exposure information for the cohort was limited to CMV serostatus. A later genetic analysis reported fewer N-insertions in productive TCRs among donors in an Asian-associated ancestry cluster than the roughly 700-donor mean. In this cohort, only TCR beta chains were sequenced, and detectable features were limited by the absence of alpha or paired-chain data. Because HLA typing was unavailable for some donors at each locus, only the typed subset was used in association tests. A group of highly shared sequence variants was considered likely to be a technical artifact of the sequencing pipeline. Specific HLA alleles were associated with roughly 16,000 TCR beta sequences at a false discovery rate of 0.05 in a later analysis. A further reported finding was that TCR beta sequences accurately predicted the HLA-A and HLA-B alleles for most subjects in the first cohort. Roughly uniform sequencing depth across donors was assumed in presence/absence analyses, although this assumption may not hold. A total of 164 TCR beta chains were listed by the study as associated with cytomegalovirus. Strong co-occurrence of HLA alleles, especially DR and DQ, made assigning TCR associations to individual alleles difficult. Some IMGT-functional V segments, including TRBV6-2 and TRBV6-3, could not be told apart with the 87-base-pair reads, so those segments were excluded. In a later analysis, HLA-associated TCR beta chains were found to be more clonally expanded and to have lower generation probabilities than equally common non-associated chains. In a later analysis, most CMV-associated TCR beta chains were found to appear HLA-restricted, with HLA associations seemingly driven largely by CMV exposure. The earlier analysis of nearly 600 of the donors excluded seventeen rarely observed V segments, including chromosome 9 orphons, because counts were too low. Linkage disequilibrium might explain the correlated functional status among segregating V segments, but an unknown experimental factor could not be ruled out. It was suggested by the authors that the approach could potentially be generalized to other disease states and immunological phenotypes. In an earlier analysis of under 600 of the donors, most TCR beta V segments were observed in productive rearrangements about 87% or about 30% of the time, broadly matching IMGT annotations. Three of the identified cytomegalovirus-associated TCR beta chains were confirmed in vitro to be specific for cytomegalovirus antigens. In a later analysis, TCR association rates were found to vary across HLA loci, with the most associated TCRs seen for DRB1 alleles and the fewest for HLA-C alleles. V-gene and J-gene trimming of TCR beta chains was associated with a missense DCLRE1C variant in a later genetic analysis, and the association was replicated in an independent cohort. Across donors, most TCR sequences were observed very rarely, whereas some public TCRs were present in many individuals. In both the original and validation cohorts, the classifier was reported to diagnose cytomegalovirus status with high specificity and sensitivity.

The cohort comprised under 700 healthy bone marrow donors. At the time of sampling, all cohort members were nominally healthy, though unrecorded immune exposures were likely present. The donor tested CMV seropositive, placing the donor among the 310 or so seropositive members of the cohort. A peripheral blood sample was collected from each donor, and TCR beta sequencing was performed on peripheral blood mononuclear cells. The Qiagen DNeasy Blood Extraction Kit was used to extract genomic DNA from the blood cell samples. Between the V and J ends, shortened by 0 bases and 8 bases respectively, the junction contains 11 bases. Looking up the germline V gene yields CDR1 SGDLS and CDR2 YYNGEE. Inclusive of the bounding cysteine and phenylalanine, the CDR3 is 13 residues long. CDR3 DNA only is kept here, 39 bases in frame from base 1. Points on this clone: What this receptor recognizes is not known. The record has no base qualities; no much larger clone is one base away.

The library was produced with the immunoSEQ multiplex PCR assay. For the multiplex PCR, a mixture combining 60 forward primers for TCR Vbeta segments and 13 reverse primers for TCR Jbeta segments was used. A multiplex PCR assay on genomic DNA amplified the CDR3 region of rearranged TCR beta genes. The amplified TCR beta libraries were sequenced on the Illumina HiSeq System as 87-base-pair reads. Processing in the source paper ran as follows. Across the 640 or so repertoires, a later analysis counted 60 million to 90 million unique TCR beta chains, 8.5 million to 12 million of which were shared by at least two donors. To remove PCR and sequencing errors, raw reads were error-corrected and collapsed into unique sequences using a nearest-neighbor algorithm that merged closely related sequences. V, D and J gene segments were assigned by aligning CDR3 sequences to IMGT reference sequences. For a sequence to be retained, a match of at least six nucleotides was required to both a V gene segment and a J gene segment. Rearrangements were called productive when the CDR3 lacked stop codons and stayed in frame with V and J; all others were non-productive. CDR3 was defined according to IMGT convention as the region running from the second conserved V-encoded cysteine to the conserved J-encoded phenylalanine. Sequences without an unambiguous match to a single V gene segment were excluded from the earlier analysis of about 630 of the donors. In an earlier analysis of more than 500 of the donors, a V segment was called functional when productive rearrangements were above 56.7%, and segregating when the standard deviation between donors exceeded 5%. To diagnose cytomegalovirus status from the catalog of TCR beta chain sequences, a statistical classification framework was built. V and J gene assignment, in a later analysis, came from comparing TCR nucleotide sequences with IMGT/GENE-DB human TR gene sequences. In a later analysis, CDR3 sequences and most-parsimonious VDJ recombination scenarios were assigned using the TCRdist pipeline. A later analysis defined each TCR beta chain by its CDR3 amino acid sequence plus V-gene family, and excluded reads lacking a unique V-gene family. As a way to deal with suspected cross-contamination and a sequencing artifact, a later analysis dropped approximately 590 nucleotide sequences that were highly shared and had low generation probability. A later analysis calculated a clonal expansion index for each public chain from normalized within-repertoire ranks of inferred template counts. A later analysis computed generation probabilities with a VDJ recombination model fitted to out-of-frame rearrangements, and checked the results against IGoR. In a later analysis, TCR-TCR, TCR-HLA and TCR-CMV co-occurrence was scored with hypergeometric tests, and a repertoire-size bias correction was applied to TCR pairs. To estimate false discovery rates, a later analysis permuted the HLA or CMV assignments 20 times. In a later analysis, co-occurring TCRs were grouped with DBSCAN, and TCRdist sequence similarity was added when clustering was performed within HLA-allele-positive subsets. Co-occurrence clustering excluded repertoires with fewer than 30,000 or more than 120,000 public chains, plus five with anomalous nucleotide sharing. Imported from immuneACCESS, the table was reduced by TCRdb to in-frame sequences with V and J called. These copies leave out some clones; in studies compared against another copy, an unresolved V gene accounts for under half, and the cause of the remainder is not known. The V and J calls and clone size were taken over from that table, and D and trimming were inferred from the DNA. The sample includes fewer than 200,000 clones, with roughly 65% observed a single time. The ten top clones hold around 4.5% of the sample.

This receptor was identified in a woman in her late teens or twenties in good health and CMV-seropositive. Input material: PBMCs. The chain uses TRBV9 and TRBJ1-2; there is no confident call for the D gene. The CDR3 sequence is CASSVAAQVGYTF. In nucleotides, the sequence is TGTGCCAGCAGCGTAGCGGCCCAGGTGGGCTACACCTTC.